This T cell receptor beta chain was observed in a study of blood T cell repertoires in COVID-19 (dated by TCRdb to 2018 to 2021). As for the study more broadly: Samples from collaborators originated in the United States, Italy and Spain and spanned both the acute and convalescent phases of COVID-19. The material from the prospective study consisted of cDNA or gDNA derived from T cells, B-cell-depleted T cells, or PBMCs. The dataset comprised deeply sampled blood TCRbeta repertoires from subjects exposed to, actively infected with, or recovered from COVID-19. The repertoires were released in a freely available public database meant as a resource for research on the immune response to SARS-CoV-2. The samples were drawn from the first 160 participants of the ongoing ImmuneRACE study and from 1,200 or so subjects provided by 6 global collaborators. Sample metadata almost always included a de-identified subject ID, COVID-19 status, age in years and sex. HLA class I and class II types, where available, came from metadata supplied by the sample provider rather than from assay-based typing. Study-wide conclusions, independent of this receptor: The quantity of clinical and demographic metadata differed by source and by participant and was supplied without curation.

Whole blood was collected in K2EDTA tubes by collaborating institutions according to the institutions' own protocols. For TCRbeta analysis, collaborators shipped samples in one of three forms: frozen whole blood, isolated PBMCs, or DNA extracted from either of those sample types. Turning to this clone: Its cognate antigen has yet to be identified. Within one base of it there is no much larger clone, and no base qualities were kept.

TCRbeta CDR3 regions were amplified from genomic DNA using the immunoSEQ Assay, a bias-controlled multiplex PCR. In the original analysis: Within the assay, amplification of reference gene primers was used to estimate how many nucleated cells each sample contained. To quantify the absolute abundance of each unique TCRbeta CDR3 rearrangement, sequence reads were collapsed and filtered. Productive Simpson clonality was computed per sample as the square root of Simpson's diversity index over productive rearrangements. The table comes from immuneACCESS by way of TCRdb, which keeps in-frame sequences with V and J called. Part of the clones is missing from these tables; in studies checked, under half for an unresolved V gene and the rest for unknown reasons. The V and J calls and clone size are taken from that table; D and trimming were inferred from the DNA. This sample comprises tens of thousands of clones, approximately 90% of them detected only once. The top ten clonotypes cover less than 2.5% of the sample.

V is cut back by 2 bases and J by 5 bases, with 10 bases in the junction unmatched. The CDR3 measures 16 amino acids from cysteine to phenylalanine. The entry retains the CDR3 DNA only, 48 bases that are in frame from base 1. CDR1 and CDR2, per the germline V gene, are SNHLY and FYNNEI. Source material: peripheral blood. The sequence links TRBV2 to TRBJ2-5; 8 nucleotides in the junction match TRBD2. The sequence was collected from a human donor with active COVID-19. The donor label of this sample is uncertain. The CDR3 amino acid sequence is: CASSERTRGGRETQYF. Here is the DNA: TGTGCCAGCAGTGAAAGAACACGGGGGGGCCGGGAGACCCAGTACTTC.